The 22 T cell receptor beta chains below come from one sample, sequenced in a study of blood T cell repertoires in COVID-19. Profiling relied on immunoSEQ multiplex PCR, and the TCRdb table lists in-frame clones only, not all of them. The sample contains roughly 300,000 clones, 65% to 90% of which appear only once. Source material: peripheral blood. These receptors were taken from a human donor in a cohort sampled during active COVID-19.

The CDR3 protein is CASRGDIWETQYF. DNA for the CDR3: TGTGCCAGCAGAGGGGACATCTGGGAGACCCAGTACTTC. The chain employs TRBV5-5 and TRBJ2-5, with D perhaps matching TRBD1 (6 bases). Germline V CDR1 and CDR2: SGHKS, YYEKEE (reference sequence). The CDR3 has 13 residues. V lost 5 bases and J 5 bases, leaving 13 bases between the germline ends.

This clone turned up a few times. J is TRBJ1-1 and V is TRBV2; D remains unclear. The CDR3 sequence is 11 residues long. The germline V gene has CDR1 SNHLY and CDR2 FYNNEI. Trimming left V 2 bases short and J 8 bases short, with 6 bases between. CDR3 DNA sequence: TGTGCCAGCAGTGAATTTAGAGAAGCTTTCTTT. It yields the protein CASSEFREAFF.

The chain's CDR3 is CASSLAPVGGYTF. The CDR3, as DNA: TGTGCCAGCAGCTTGGCCCCGGTTGGTGGCTACACCTTC. The chain joins TRBV5-4 to TRBJ1-2; D ambiguous. The CDR3 contains 13 residues. The germline V gene has CDR1 SGHNT and CDR2 YYREEE (reference sequence). The V end lost 0 bases, the J end lost 7 bases, and 10 bases lay between the germline ends.

The rearrangement uses TRBV5-1 and TRBJ2-5; 10 bases line up with TRBD2. Germline CDR1 is SGHRS and CDR2 is YFSETQ. The CDR3 loop spans 15 amino acids. The V gene end was trimmed by 5 bases and the J gene end by 3 bases; junction bases not matched to a gene: 7. For the CDR3, the DNA is TGCGCCAGCAGACCCCTAGCGGGAGTAGAAGAGACCCAGTACTTC. The encoded protein is CASRPLAGVEETQYF. The variable domain in full, completed from reference TRBV5-1 and TRBJ2-5, reads KAGVTQTPRYLIKTRGQQVTLSCSPISGHRSVSWYQQTPGQGLQFLFEYFSETQRNKGNFPGRFSGRQFSNSRSEMNVSTLELGDSALYLCASRPLAGVEETQYFGPGTRLLVL.

The genes are TRBV7-2 and TRBJ2-5; 9 positions agree with TRBD2. Germline V gene lookup returns CDR1 SGHTA and CDR2 FQGNSA. There are 15 residues in the CDR3. V shed 4 bases and J 5 bases; nucleotides not matched to a gene: 8. In DNA form, the CDR3 reads TGTGCCAGCAGCTACGCTAGCGGGATCGCGGAGACCCAGTACTTC. Its translation: CASSYASGIAETQYF.

The J gene is TRBJ2-3, the V gene TRBV9, with D unclear. Trimming removed 1 base from V and 2 bases from J, with 8 bases in between. This CDR3 comprises 14 residues. Germline V lookup: CDR1 SGDLS, CDR2 YYNGEE. CDR3 loop: CASSVTTSTDTQYF. Written as DNA, the CDR3 is TGTGCCAGCAGCGTAACAACCTCCACAGATACGCAGTATTTT.

The chain joins TRBV9 to TRBJ2-1; 11 bases are shared with TRBD2. The CDR3 consists of 16 residues. Trimming removed 0 bases from V and 9 bases from J; junction bases left unmatched: 8. Germline CDR1 reads SGDLS; CDR2 reads YYNGEE. CDR3 sequence (DNA): TGTGCCAGCAGCGTAGTGAGACTAGCGGGACAGGGTGAGCAGTTCTTC. It encodes CASSVVRLAGQGEQFF.

In its sample, this clone was seen once. The chain couples TRBV12-3 or TRBV12-4 to TRBJ2-5; unclear D gene. This CDR3 is built from 12 residues. The V gene lost 4 bases and the J gene lost 7 bases, with 10 bases spanning the gap. The CDR3 loop is CASSYGSRTQYF. As DNA, the CDR3 is TGTGCCAGCAGTTACGGGTCCAGGACCCAGTACTTC.

The rearrangement uses TRBV6-4 and TRBJ2-7; weak D call: TRBD1 (6 bases). The CDR3 spans 16 residues. V was pared by 7 bases and J by 2 bases, with 21 bases between. Germline V CDR1 and CDR2: MRHNA, SNTAGT. CDR3 nucleotides: TGTGCCAGCATGGGGGAAACGGACAGAGCTCCCTACGAGCAGTACTTC. Encoded protein: CASMGETDRAPYEQYF.

The chain couples TRBV28 to TRBJ2-1; 7 bases agree with TRBD2. The V segment lost 5 bases and the J segment 2 bases; nucleotides outside the gene matches: 6. Germline V lookup: CDR1 MDHEN, CDR2 SYDVKM. The CDR3 sequence is 15 residues long. The CDR3 DNA is TGTGCCAGCAGTACCGGGACTATGACCTACAATGAGCAGTTCTTC. This encodes CASSTGTMTYNEQFF. The entire variable domain, with the rest obtained from reference TRBV28 and TRBJ2-1, is as follows: DVKVTQSSRYLVKRTGEKVFLECVQDMDHENMFWYRQDPGLGLRLIYFSYDVKMKEKGDIPEGYSVSREKKERFSLILESASTNQTSMYLCASSTGTMTYNEQFFGPGTRLTVL.

This chain uses TRBV3-1 (or the pseudogene TRBV3-2) with TRBJ1-2; no definite D call. The CDR3 has 14 amino acids. Germline V gene sequence: CDR1 LGHDT, CDR2 YNNKEL (reference sequence). V dropped 1 base and J dropped 5 bases, with 11 bases sitting between them. CDR3 protein: CASSQGNQVYGYTF. Written as DNA, the CDR3 is TGTGCCAGCAGCCAAGGAAACCAGGTGTATGGCTACACCTTC.

The chain has TRBV11-3 and TRBJ2-1; weak D call: TRBD2 (5 bases). Germline CDR1 SGHNT, CDR2 YENEEA. V gave up 5 bases and J gave up 7 bases, with 9 bases separating them. The CDR3 extends over 12 amino acids. The CDR3 DNA follows: TGTGCCAGCAGCGCGGACTGGAATGAGCAGTTCTTC. Amino acids: CASSADWNEQFF.

The gene calls are TRBV12-5 and TRBJ2-7; TRBD2 matches 7 bases. The CDR3 has 15 residues. Germline loops: CDR1 LGHNT, CDR2 FRNRAP. Unmatched junction bases numbered 5, after V lost 1 base and J lost 2 bases. The CDR3, as DNA: TGTGCTAGTGGTTTGGCCGGGAGGTCCCCCTACGAGCAGTACTTC. It specifies CASGLAGRSPYEQYF.

J is TRBJ2-7 and V is TRBV19; 7 bases line up with TRBD1. The V segment lost 5 bases and the J segment 8 bases; nucleotides outside the gene matches: 9. The CDR3 contains 13 residues. CDR1 LNHDA and CDR2 SQIVND come from the germline V gene (reference sequence). The CDR3 here is CASSPGTAHQQYF. The CDR3 nucleotides read TGTGCCAGTAGTCCCGGGACAGCCCACCAGCAGTACTTC. The whole variable domain, filled in from reference TRBV19 and TRBJ2-7, reads DGGITQSPKYLFRKEGQNVTLSCEQNLNHDAMYWYRQDPGQGLRLIYYSQIVNDFQKGDIAEGYSVSREKKESFPLTVTSAQKNPTAFYLCASSPGTAHQQYFGPGTRLTVT.

The chain is built from TRBV5-1 and TRBJ2-3; no firm D call. The CDR3 spans 14 residues. Trimming pared 3 bases from V and 4 bases from J, leaving 12 bases between. Germline lookup yields CDR1 SGHRS and CDR2 YFSETQ. This chain's CDR3 is CASSSNPEADTQYF. The CDR3 bases are TGCGCCAGCAGCTCCAACCCCGAGGCAGATACGCAGTATTTT.

This chain uses TRBV19 with TRBJ2-2; maybe TRBD2 (5 bases). V was clipped by 7 bases and J by 7 bases, with 19 bases between them. Germline-derived CDR1 and CDR2 are LNHDA and SQIVND (reference sequence). The CDR3 loop spans 15 amino acids. The DNA for the CDR3 is TGTGCCAGTAATCCTCGCGGGTTGGTGGGCGGGGAGCTGTTTTTT. It codes for CASNPRGLVGGELFF.

This clone was picked up a small number of times. The V and J genes are TRBV7-9 and TRBJ1-1, with D perhaps matching TRBD1 (5 bases). Germline V gene lookup returns CDR1 SEHNR and CDR2 FQNEAQ (reference sequence). CDR3 length: 17 amino acids. Trimming shortened V by 2 bases and J by 0 bases, and 16 bases separated the two germline ends. The CDR3 sequence: CASSLLGRVGLNTEAFF. CDR3 sequence (DNA): TGTGCCAGCAGCTTACTTGGCAGGGTAGGGTTGAACACTGAAGCTTTCTTT.

The chain links TRBV28 to TRBJ1-2; TRBD1 matches 7 bases. The junction had 8 bases not matched to a gene; V was cut back by 9 bases and J by 7 bases. The CDR3 is 12 amino acids. Germline assignment: CDR1 MDHEN and CDR2 SYDVKM. This chain's CDR3 is CASRTGALGYTF. DNA of the CDR3: TGTGCCAGTCGAACAGGGGCCCTTGGCTACACCTTC.

This clone was counted a single time. The chain couples TRBV6-5 to TRBJ2-1, with 11 positions matching TRBD2. V trimming: 6 bases; J trimming: 5 bases; junction bases outside the gene matches: 6. Germline V gives CDR1 MNHEY, CDR2 SVGAGI. CDR3 length: 15 amino acids. The CDR3 sequence: CASRDLAGGNNEQFF. The CDR3 region has the DNA TGTGCCAGCAGAGATCTAGCGGGAGGCAACAATGAGCAGTTCTTC.

The CDR3 nucleotides read TGTGCCTGGAGTCATCGGACAGTCAAGGCCTACGAGCAGTACTTC. This translates into CAWSHRTVKAYEQYF. The chain recombines TRBV30 with TRBJ2-7; the D gene is possibly TRBD1 (6 bases). In germline, CDR1 is GTSNPN, CDR2 SVGIG (reference sequence). The germline V and J ends were trimmed by 2 bases and 2 bases, with 16 bases remaining between them. CDR3 length: 15 residues.

The rearrangement joins TRBV27 to TRBJ1-6; no clear D. Trimming removed 4 bases at V and 10 bases at J, with 14 bases between. Germline V gives CDR1 MNHEY, CDR2 SMNVEV (reference sequence). The CDR3 has 14 amino acids. CDR3 nucleotides: TGTGCCAGCAGTTCCAGAGGGATAGTCTCACCCCTCCACTTT. It encodes CASSSRGIVSPLHF.

The rearrangement uses TRBV5-1 and TRBJ1-5; maybe TRBD1 (5 bases). The CDR3 contains 15 residues. The V gene's germline CDR1 is SGHRS and CDR2 YFSETQ. V was clipped by 3 bases and J by 6 bases, with 16 bases between them. The CDR3 protein is CASSWDGGYGQPQHF. CDR3 nucleotides: TGCGCCAGCAGCTGGGATGGGGGGTACGGTCAGCCCCAGCATTTT.